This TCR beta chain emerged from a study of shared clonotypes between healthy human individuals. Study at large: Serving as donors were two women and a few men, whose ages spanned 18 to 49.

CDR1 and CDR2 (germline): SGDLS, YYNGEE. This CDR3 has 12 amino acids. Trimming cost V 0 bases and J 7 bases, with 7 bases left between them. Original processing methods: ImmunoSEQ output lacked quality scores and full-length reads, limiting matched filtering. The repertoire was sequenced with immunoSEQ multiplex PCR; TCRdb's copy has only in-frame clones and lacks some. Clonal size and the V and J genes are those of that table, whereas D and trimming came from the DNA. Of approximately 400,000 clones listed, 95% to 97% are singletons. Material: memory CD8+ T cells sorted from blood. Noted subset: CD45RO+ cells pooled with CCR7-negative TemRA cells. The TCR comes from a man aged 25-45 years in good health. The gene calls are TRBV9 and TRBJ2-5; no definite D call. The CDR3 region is CASSVEDGTQYF. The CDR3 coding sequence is TGTGCCAGCAGCGTAGAAGATGGGACCCAGTACTTC.